This T cell receptor (beta chain) comes out of a study of T cell repertoires in cytomegalovirus infection. About the research overall: Both CMV infection and a matching HLA type were indicated by public TCR beta signatures. Findings of the study overall: There were HLA-C-restricted CMV-specific TCR beta clonotypes dominating the ex vivo response.

TCRdb itself ran the reads through MiXCR, one entry per CDR3 protein. Among around 530,000 distinct CDR3 sequences listed, about 15% were seen once. This clonotype occurred once. Its cognate antigen is unknown. This may stem from a read error, because a much larger clone lies one nucleotide away. This CDR3 contains 18 residues. The trim removed 2 bases at V and 8 bases at J, leaving 16 bases unmatched. Germline V CDR1 and CDR2: SGHNT, YENEEA. The source is a human donor in good health (CMV status not recorded). Some clones in this sample may be carry-over from other donors' samples. The chain carries TRBV11-3 and TRBJ2-1, with 9 bases identical to TRBD2. Material for sequencing was CD8+ T cells from PBMCs. CDR3 in amino acids: CASSLSVWREGLSYEQFF. Written as DNA, the CDR3 is TGTGCCAGCAGCTTAAGTGTGTGGCGGGAGGGCCTCTCCTATGAGCAGTTCTTC.